The clone carrying this TCR beta chain was picked up one time. Original methodology: Reference gene primer amplification yielded estimated nucleated cell counts. The protocol was immunoSEQ multiplex PCR, while the TCRdb copy is restricted to in-frame clones and leaves out a portion. V and J calls and clone size are those listed in that table; D and trimming were worked out from the DNA. The repertoire holds over 150,000 clones, with more than 80% as singletons. CDR3 length: 15 residues. Germline lookup yields CDR1 LGHDT and CDR2 YNNKEL (reference sequence). Trimming took 4 bases from V and 1 from J; bases not matched to a gene: 6. Seattle researchers signed up patients amid active infection and tracked them longitudinally. The sample is drawn from a study of blood T cell repertoires in COVID-19. Study in general: Specimens from acute and convalescent COVID-19 originated in the United States, Italy and Spain. PBMCs, B-cell-depleted T cells, or T cells were the source of the cDNA or gDNA that made up the material.

The source of this sequence is an elderly woman with COVID-19, enrolled during active disease. Sequenced: peripheral blood. The rearrangement joins TRBV3-1 (or the pseudogene TRBV3-2) to TRBJ2-5, with 7 bases fitting TRBD2. CDR3 residues: CASSLLRLAQETQYF. The DNA of the CDR3 is TGTGCCAGCAGCCTTCTCCGACTAGCCCAAGAGACCCAGTACTTC.